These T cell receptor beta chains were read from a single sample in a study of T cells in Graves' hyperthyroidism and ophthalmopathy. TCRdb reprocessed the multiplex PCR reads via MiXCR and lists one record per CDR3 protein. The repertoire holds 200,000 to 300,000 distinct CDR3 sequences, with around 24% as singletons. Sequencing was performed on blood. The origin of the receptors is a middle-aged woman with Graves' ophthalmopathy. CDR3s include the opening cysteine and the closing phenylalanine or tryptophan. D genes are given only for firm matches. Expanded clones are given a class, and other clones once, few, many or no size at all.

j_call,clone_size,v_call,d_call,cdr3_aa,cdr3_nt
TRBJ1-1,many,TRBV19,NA,CASKKEQAGTEAFF,TGTGCCAGTAAGAAGGAACAGGCGGGAACTGAAGCTTTCTTT
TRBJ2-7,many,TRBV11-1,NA,CASSLEGQDTERGEQYF,TGTGCCAGCAGCTTAGAGGGACAGGACACCGAGCGGGGCGAGCAGTACTTC
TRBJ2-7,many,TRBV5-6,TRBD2,CASSFIFLAGGPGSTDEQYF,TGTGCCAGCAGCTTCATCTTTCTAGCGGGAGGGCCCGGGTCGACCGACGAGCAGTACTTC
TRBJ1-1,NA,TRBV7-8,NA,CASSLGYMNTEAFF,TGTGCCAGCAGCTTAGGATACATGAACACTGAAGCTTTCTTT
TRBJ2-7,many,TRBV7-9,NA,CASSFRAQGAAYEQYF,TGTGCCAGCAGCTTTCGTGCCCAGGGAGCGGCCTACGAGCAGTACTTC
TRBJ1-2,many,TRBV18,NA,CASSVKGSGYTF,TGTGCCAGCTCAGTCAAAGGTAGTGGCTACACCTTC
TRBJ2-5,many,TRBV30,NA,CAWSVFALETQYF,TGTGCCTGGAGTGTGTTCGCCTTGGAGACCCAGTACTTC
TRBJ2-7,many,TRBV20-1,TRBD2,CSASRLAAYEQYF,TGCAGTGCTAGTCGACTAGCCGCCTACGAGCAGTACTTC
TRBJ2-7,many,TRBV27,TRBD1,CASSLHAPGQGYEQYF,TGTGCCAGCAGTTTACATGCGCCGGGACAGGGCTACGAGCAGTACTTC
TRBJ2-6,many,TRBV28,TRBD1,CASSHRGTAGVLTF,TGTGCCAGCAGTCACCGAGGGACAGCCGGCGTCCTGACTTTC
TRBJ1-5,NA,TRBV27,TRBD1,CASSATGARNQPQHF,TGTGCCAGCAGCGCTACAGGGGCGAGGAATCAGCCCCAGCATTTT
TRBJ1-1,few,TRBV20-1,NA,CSARVPGAGTEAFF,TGCAGTGCTAGGGTCCCAGGGGCGGGGACTGAAGCTTTCTTT
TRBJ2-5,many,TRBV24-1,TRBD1,CATSDRGQTKETQYF,TGTGCCACCAGTGACCGGGGACAGACAAAAGAGACCCAGTACTTC
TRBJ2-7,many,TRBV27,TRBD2,CASRGLADTYEQYF,TGTGCCAGCAGAGGACTAGCGGACACCTACGAGCAGTACTTC
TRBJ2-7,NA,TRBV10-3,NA,CAISGGGPGTGSYEQYF,TGTGCCATCAGTGGGGGGGGGCCCGGGACGGGCTCCTACGAGCAGTACTTC
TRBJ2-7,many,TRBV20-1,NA,CSAYNRQVYEQYF,TGCAGTGCTTATAATCGACAGGTATACGAGCAGTACTTC
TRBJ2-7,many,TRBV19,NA,CASSPGVAYEQYF,TGTGCCAGTAGCCCAGGGGTCGCCTACGAGCAGTACTTC
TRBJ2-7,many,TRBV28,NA,CASGYYEQYF,TGTGCCAGCGGGTACTACGAGCAGTACTTC
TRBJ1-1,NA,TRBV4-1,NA,CASSQWVGLRNTEAFF,TGCGCCAGCAGCCAATGGGTGGGCCTAAGGAACACTGAAGCTTTCTTT
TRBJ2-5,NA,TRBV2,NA,CASFGLKTGFQETQYF,TGTGCCAGCTTTGGACTAAAGACAGGGTTCCAAGAGACCCAGTACTTC
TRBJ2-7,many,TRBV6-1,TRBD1,CASSDQQGIYEQYF,TGTGCCAGCAGTGACCAACAGGGGATCTACGAGCAGTACTTC
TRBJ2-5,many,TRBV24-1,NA,CATSVPGMGETQYF,TGTGCCACCAGTGTGCCTGGGATGGGAGAGACCCAGTACTTC
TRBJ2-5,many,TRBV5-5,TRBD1,CASSFGTGAMETQYF,TGTGCCAGCAGCTTCGGGACAGGGGCAATGGAGACCCAGTACTTC
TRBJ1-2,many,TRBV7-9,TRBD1,CASSQDREGGYTF,TGTGCCAGCAGTCAGGACAGGGAGGGTGGCTACACCTTC
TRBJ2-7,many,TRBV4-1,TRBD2,CASSQTPGGGGEQYF,TGCGCCAGCAGCCAAACCCCGGGGGGTGGCGGCGAGCAGTACTTC
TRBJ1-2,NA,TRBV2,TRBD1,CASRIRGNYGYTF,TGTGCCAGCAGGATCAGGGGGAACTATGGCTACACCTTC
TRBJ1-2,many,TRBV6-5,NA,CASSYSIQGGGRGYTF,TGTGCCAGCAGTTACTCGATTCAGGGCGGGGGCCGGGGCTACACCTTC
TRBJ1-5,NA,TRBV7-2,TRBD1,CASSFSARGNQPQHF,TGTGCCAGCAGTTTTTCCGCCAGGGGGAATCAGCCCCAGCATTTT
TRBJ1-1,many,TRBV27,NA,CASSLQWATRGTEAFF,TGTGCCAGCAGTTTACAATGGGCAACCCGGGGCACTGAAGCTTTCTTT
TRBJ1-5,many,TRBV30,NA,CAWSQGPYPQPQHF,TGTGCCTGGAGCCAGGGACCCTACCCTCAGCCCCAGCATTTT
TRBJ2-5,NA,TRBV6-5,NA,CASSYRGREEETQYF,TGTGCCAGCAGTTACCGGGGGCGGGAAGAAGAGACCCAGTACTTC
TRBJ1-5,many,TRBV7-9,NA,CASSPQLGPQHF,TGTGCCAGCAGCCCGCAACTCGGGCCCCAGCATTTT
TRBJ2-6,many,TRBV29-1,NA,CSVGDGSSSGANVLTF,TGCAGCGTTGGGGACGGATCCTCCTCTGGGGCCAACGTCCTGACTTTC
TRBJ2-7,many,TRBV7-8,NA,CASSPFLGGRYEQYF,TGTGCCAGCAGCCCGTTTCTGGGGGGCCGGTACGAGCAGTACTTC
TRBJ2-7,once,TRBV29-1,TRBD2,CSVGTSPTYEQYF,TGCAGCGTTGGGACTAGCCCCACCTACGAGCAGTACTTC
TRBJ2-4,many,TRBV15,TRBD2,CATSGGSDIQYF,TGTGCCACCAGCGGCGGGAGTGACATTCAGTACTTC
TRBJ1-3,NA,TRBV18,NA,CASSPIDGNSGNTIYF,TGTGCCAGCTCACCAATTGACGGAAACTCTGGAAACACCATATATTTT
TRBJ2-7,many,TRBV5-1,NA,CASSLTGKLYEQYF,TGCGCCAGCAGCTTGACGGGGAAGCTCTACGAGCAGTACTTC
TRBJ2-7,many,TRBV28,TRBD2,CASSLLASTYEQYF,TGTGCCAGCAGTCTACTAGCGTCAACCTACGAGCAGTACTTC
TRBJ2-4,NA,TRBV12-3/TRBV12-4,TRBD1,CASSTTGIEDIQYF,TGTGCCAGCAGTACGACAGGGATCGAAGACATTCAGTACTTC
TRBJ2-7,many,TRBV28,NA,CASAPIAKGPYEQYF,TGTGCCAGCGCCCCAATAGCCAAGGGGCCCTACGAGCAGTACTTC
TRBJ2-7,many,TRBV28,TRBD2,CASSPGTSGLSSYEQYF,TGTGCCAGCAGTCCCGGGACTAGCGGGTTGAGCTCCTACGAGCAGTACTTC
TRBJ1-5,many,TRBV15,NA,CATSRGNQPQHF,TGTGCCACCAGCAGAGGTAATCAGCCCCAGCATTTT
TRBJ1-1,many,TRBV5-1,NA,CASSSPGRTEAFF,TGCGCCAGCAGCTCCCCCGGGCGCACTGAAGCTTTCTTT
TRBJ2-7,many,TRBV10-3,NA,CAISERVRQAIEQYF,TGTGCCATCAGTGAAAGAGTCAGGCAGGCAATAGAGCAGTACTTC
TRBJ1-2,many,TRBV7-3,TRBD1,CASSTGAGYGYTF,TGTGCCAGCAGCACAGGGGCAGGCTATGGCTACACCTTC
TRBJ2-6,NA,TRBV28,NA,CASSSKHRAGANVLTF,TGTGCCAGCAGTTCAAAGCACAGGGCTGGGGCCAACGTCCTGACTTTC
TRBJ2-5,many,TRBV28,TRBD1,CASSSGQGDFQETQYF,TGTGCCAGCAGCTCGGGACAGGGGGACTTTCAAGAGACCCAGTACTTC
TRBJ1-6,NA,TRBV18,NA,CASSPRAGEDSPLHF,TGTGCCAGCTCACCAAGGGCAGGGGAGGATTCACCCCTCCACTTT
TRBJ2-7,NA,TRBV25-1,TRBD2,CASSTSGRPPYEQYF,TGTGCCAGCAGTACTAGCGGGAGGCCCCCCTACGAGCAGTACTTC
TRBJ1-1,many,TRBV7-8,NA,CASSFFRETEAFF,TGTGCCAGCAGCTTTTTTAGGGAAACTGAAGCTTTCTTT
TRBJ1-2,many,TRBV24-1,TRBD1,CATSGGQGTLNYGYTF,TGTGCCACCAGCGGTGGACAGGGGACCCTAAACTATGGCTACACCTTC
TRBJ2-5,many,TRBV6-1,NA,CATAARAQETQYF,TGTGCCACCGCGGCCAGGGCCCAAGAGACCCAGTACTTC
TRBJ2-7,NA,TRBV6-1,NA,CASSESRVYSYEQYF,TGTGCCAGCAGTGAATCCCGGGTCTACTCCTACGAGCAGTACTTC
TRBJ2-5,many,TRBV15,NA,CATSDLLGQQETQYF,TGTGCCACCAGCGACCTGCTCGGACAGCAAGAGACCCAGTACTTC